This T cell receptor (beta chain) was recorded in a study of cytomegalovirus exposure and HLA in healthy donors. The study's findings and limits: When a later analysis was performed, an Asian-associated ancestry cluster reportedly had fewer N-insertions than the approximately 600-donor mean. As a later analysis revealed, the rate of TCR association differed by HLA locus, with DRB1 most and HLA-C fewest.

Primers: 60 Vbeta forward and 13 Jbeta reverse. Profiled with immunoSEQ multiplex PCR; TCRdb holds only in-frame clones, not every one. The table shows roughly 120,000 clones, with around four fifths occurring only once. On this clone: Its target is not known.

V was clipped by 8 bases and J by 2 bases, with 7 bases between them. The germline V gene has CDR1 SNHLY and CDR2 FYNNEI. The CDR3 is 11 amino acids. The chain joins TRBV2 to TRBJ2-7; D gene uncertain. This sequence was found in a woman aged 50 to 60 in good health and CMV-seropositive. The sequenced material came from PBMCs. For the CDR3, the DNA is TGTGCCAGCGGTCCGGCCTACGAGCAGTACTTC. It translates to CASGPAYEQYF.